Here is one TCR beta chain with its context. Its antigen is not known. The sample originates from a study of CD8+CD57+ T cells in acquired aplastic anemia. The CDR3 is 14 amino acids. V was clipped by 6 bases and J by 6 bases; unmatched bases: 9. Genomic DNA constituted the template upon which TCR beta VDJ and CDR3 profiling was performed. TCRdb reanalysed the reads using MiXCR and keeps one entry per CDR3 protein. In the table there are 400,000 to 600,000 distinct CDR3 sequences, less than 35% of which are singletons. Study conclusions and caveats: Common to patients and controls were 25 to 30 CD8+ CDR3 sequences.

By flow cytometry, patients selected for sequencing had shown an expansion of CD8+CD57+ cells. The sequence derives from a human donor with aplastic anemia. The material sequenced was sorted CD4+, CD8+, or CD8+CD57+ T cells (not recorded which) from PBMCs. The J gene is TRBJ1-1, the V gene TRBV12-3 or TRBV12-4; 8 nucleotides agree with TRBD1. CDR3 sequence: CASSSWTGKAEAFF. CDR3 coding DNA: TGTGCCAGCAGCTCCTGGACAGGGAAGGCTGAAGCTTTCTTT.